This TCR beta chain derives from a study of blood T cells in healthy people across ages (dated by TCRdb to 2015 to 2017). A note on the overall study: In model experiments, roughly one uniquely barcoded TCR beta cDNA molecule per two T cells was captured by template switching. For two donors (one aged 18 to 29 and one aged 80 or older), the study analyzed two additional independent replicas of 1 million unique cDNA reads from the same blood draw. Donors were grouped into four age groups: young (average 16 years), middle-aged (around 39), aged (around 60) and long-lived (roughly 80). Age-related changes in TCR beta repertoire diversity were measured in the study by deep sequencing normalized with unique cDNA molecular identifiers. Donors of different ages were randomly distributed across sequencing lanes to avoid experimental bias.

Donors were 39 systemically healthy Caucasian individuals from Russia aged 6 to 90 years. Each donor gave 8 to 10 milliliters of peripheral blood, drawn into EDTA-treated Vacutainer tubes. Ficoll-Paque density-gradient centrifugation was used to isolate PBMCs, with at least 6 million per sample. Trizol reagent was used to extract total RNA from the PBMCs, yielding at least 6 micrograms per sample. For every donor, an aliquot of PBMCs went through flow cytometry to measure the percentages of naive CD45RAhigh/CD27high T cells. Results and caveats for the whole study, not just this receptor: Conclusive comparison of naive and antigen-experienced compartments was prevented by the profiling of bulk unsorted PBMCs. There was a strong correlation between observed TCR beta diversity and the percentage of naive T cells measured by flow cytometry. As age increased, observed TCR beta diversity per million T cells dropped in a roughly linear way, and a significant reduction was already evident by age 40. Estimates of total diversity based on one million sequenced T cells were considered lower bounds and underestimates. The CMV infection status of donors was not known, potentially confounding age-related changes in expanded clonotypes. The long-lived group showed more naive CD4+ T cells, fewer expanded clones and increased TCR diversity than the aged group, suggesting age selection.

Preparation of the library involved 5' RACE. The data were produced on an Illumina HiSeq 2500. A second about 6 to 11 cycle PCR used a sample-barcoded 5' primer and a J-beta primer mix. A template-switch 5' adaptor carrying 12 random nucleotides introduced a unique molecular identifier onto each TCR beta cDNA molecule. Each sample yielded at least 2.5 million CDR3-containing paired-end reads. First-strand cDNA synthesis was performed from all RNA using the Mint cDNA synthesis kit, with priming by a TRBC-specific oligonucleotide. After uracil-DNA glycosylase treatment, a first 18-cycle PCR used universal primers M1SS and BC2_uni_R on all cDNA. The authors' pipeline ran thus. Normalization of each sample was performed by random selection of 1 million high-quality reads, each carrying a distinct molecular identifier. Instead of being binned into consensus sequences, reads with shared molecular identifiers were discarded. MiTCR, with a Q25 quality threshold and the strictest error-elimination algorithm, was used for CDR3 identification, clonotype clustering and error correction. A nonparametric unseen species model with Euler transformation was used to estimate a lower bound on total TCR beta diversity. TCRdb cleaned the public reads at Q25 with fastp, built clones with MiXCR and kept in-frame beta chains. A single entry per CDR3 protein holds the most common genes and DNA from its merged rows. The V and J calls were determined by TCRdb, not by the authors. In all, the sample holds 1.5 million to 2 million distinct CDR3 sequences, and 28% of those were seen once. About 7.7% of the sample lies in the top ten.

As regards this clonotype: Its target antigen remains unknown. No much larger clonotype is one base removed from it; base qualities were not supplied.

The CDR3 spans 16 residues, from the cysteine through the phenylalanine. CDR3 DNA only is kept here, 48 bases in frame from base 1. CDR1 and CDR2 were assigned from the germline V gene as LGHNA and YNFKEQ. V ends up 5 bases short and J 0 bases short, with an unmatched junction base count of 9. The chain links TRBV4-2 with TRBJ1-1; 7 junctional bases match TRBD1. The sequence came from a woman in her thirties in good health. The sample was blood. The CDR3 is CASSKGGTAMNTEAFF. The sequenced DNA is TGTGCCAGCAGCAAAGGTGGGACAGCCATGAACACTGAAGCTTTCTTT.